The T cell receptor beta chain under discussion was sequenced for a study of T cell responses to AZD1222 COVID-19 vaccine. Only in-frame clones appear in the TCRdb table, and some are missing; sequencing was by immunoSEQ multiplex PCR. This sample has about 74,000 clones, with roughly 90% found just once. Remarks on this clone: The antigen is unknown.

Points from the study as a whole: The study reported that nearly half of spike-specific TCRs target unmutated variant regions. There were repertoire samples only from the period after the peak T cell response.

Germline V lookup: CDR1 SGHRS, CDR2 YFSETQ. The CDR3 is made up of 14 amino acids. The V and J ends lost 0 bases and 4 bases respectively, with 11 bases between them. The chain combines TRBV5-1 with TRBJ2-7, with D perhaps given as TRBD1 or TRBD2 (6 bases each). Specimen: peripheral blood, collected 28 days after the second AZD1222 dose. This receptor was identified in an adult who received the AZD1222 COVID-19 vaccine. The CDR3 sequence is CASSLGWGAYEQYF. DNA of the CDR3: TGCGCCAGCAGCTTGGGATGGGGGGCGTACGAGCAGTACTTC.